The 14 T cell receptor beta chains listed next were all sequenced from one sample in a study of T cell clonality in common variable immunodeficiency. Assay: immunoSEQ multiplex PCR; the TCRdb copy retains only in-frame clones and omits some. The sample shows around 45,000 clones, none of them appearing just once. The sample consisted of peripheral blood mononuclear cells. The source of these receptors is a person between 18 and 69 years old in good health.

This clone came up many times. The sequence runs out 3 residues before the end of the CDR3; the remainder is reconstructed from the germline J gene. This sequence joins TRBV5-5 and TRBJ2-2; D gene ambiguous. CDR1 and CDR2 from the germline V gene are SGHKS and YYEKEE (reference sequence). Trimming took off 2 bases at V and 4 bases at J, with 9 bases between the two ends. This CDR3 is built from 14 residues. The CDR3 region is CASSFGTVTGELFF. CDR3 DNA, as far as it was read: TGTGCCAGCAGCTTCGGTACGGTCACCGGGGAG.

In this sample, this clone turned up many times. The read halts 3 residues ahead of the CDR3 end, with the missing end drawn from the germline J gene. The chain links TRBV20-1 to TRBJ2-5; 10 bases match TRBD1. The CDR3 length is 14 residues. Germline loops: CDR1 DFQATT, CDR2 SNEGSKA (reference sequence). The V and J ends lost 4 bases and 5 bases, in that order; junction bases with no gene match: 7. The sequenced part of the CDR3 DNA is TGCAGTGCTATAAGACAGGGGGCGGGGGAGACC. As protein: CSAIRQGAGET. The full CDR3 sequence reads CSAIRQGAGETQYF.

In its sample, this clone was seen many times. Read data end 3 residues before the CDR3 end; the end is taken from the germline J gene. The chain links TRBV14 to TRBJ2-5; 8 nucleotides line up with TRBD2. The CDR3 sequence is 19 residues long. Germline CDR1 is SGHDN and CDR2 is FVKESK. V shed 0 bases, J shed 1 base, and the junction held 13 bases outside the gene matches. The sequenced part of the CDR3 DNA is TGTGCCAGCAGCCAAGAGTCGGTAGCGGGACAAACCTTCCAAGAGACC. This sequence encodes CASSQESVAGQTFQET. The entire CDR3 reads CASSQESVAGQTFQETQYF.

This clone was seen ten or more times. The CDR3 extends 3 residues past the end of the read, so its final part is completed from the germline J gene. V is TRBV29-1 and J is TRBJ1-4; a possible D gene is TRBD1 (6 bases). The germline V gene has CDR1 SQVTM and CDR2 ANQGSEA. V shed 1 base and J shed 8 bases, with 14 bases lying between them. The CDR3 is 14 amino acids. The CDR3 is CSVEVSSTGEKLFF. Incomplete CDR3 DNA: TGCAGCGTTGAAGTCTCATCGACAGGCGAAAAA.

A few counts support this clone. The read finishes 3 residues shy of the CDR3 end, and the germline J gene is used to complete it. The rearrangement links TRBV18 to TRBJ1-2; 9 bases are shared with TRBD1. Germline V CDR1 and CDR2: KGHSH, LQKENI. CDR3 length: 15 amino acids. The CDR3 bases that were read are TGTGCCAGCTCACCTGGACAGGGGACATACAATGAC. It codes for CASSPGQGTYND. The full CDR3 reads CASSPGQGTYNDYTF.

This clone was seen repeatedly, ten times or more. The read stops 3 residues short of the end of the CDR3; the missing end is completed from the germline J gene. The chain couples TRBV2 to TRBJ2-1, with D possibly being TRBD2 (6 bases). The germline V gene has CDR1 SNHLY and CDR2 FYNNEI. The CDR3 spans 14 residues. V lost 6 bases and J 7 bases, leaving 16 bases between the germline ends. The CDR3 bases that were read are TGTGCCAGCAGGGGAACGGGGGTGAGGAATGAG. It specifies CASRGTGVRNE. Given in full, the CDR3 is CASRGTGVRNEQFF.

The table lists this clone with many counts. The read terminates 3 residues before the CDR3 end, so the remaining end is supplied by the germline J gene. The rearrangement joins TRBV5-4 to TRBJ1-2; 9 nucleotides line up with TRBD1. Germline assignment: CDR1 SGHNT and CDR2 YYREEE (reference sequence). The CDR3 length is 13 residues. CDR3 sequence: CASSPRTGEGYTF. CDR3 DNA, as far as it was read: TGTGCCAGCAGCCCCCGGACAGGGGAAGGC.

Many counts were recorded for this clone. The CDR3 goes on 3 residues after the read ends, and that part is filled in from the germline J gene. The rearrangement links TRBV11-3 to TRBJ1-1; D gene unclear. Germline-derived CDR1 and CDR2 are SGHNT and YENEEA. With 5 bases removed from V and 1 base from J, the gap between germline ends came to 14 bases. The CDR3 has 15 amino acids. The CDR3 here is CASSPGGFSNTEAFF. The CDR3 bases that were read are TGTGCCAGCAGCCCTGGCGGGTTCTCGAACACTGAA.

Many counts were recorded for this clone. Read data end 3 residues before the CDR3 end; the end is taken from the germline J gene. This chain uses TRBV18 with TRBJ1-1; D possibly corresponds to TRBD1 (6 bases). This CDR3 has 15 residues. V was clipped by 4 bases and J by 3 bases, with 15 bases between them. CDR1 KGHSH and CDR2 LQKENI come from the germline V gene. This chain's CDR3 is CASSLYPGEDTEAFF. The sequenced CDR3 bases are TGTGCCAGCTCACTATACCCAGGGGAGGACACTGAA.

This clone was recorded at least ten times. The read finishes 3 residues shy of the CDR3 end, and the germline J gene is used to complete it. The V gene is TRBV15, the J gene TRBJ1-2; 7 bases map to TRBD1. Germline V CDR1 and CDR2: LNHNV, YYDKDF (reference sequence). Trimming cost V 3 bases and J 4 bases; bases outside gene matches: 5. This CDR3 spans 14 amino acids. The CDR3 bases that were read are TGTGCCACCAGCAGTCCCGGACAGGTCTATGGC. Encoded protein: CATSSPGQVYG. The full CDR3 is CATSSPGQVYGYTF.

This clone was counted many times. The read is 3 residues too short to cover the CDR3 end, so that end is filled in from the germline J gene. The chain uses TRBV2 and TRBJ1-2, with 8 bases fitting TRBD1. Germline V gene sequence: CDR1 SNHLY, CDR2 FYNNEI. CDR3 length: 14 residues. Trimming at V came to 7 bases and at J to 3 bases, leaving 7 bases not matched to a gene. The CDR3: CASIQDRGYYGYTF. The DNA read from the CDR3 is TGTGCCAGCATTCAAGACAGGGGATACTATGGC.

CDR3 DNA (partial): TGTGCCAGCAGCGTTAGCGGGGGGGCCTCTGGGGCCAACGTC. Amino acids: CASSVSGGASGANV. The full-length CDR3 reads as CASSVSGGASGANVLTF. This chain joins TRBV7-8 and TRBJ2-6, with 11 bases aligning to TRBD2. Read sequence stops 3 residues before the CDR3 end, and the germline J gene provides the missing end. CDR3 length: 17 amino acids. Losses at the gene ends were 5 bases for V and 0 bases for J; bases not matched to a gene: 3. In germline, CDR1 is SGHVS, CDR2 FQNEAQ.

This clone was detected many times. Read coverage stops 3 residues before the CDR3 terminus; the germline J gene supplies the remainder. The chain couples TRBV20-1 to TRBJ2-5; 7 bases align to TRBD2. Germline values: CDR1 DFQATT, CDR2 SNEGSKA (reference sequence). Germline trimming cut 8 bases from V and 5 bases from J; bases unmatched to any gene: 5. The CDR3 spans 11 residues. CDR3 loop: CSHMGGETQYF. The part of the CDR3 DNA that was read is TGCAGTCATATGGGGGGGGAGACC.

Only a few counts were recorded for this clone. Read coverage stops 3 residues before the CDR3 terminus; the germline J gene supplies the remainder. The V gene is TRBV18, the J gene TRBJ1-3; possible D gene TRBD1, 5 bases. Trimming left V 6 bases short and J 2 bases short, with 14 bases between. There are 15 residues in the CDR3. CDR1 and CDR2 (germline): KGHSH, LQKENI. The CDR3 loop reads CASSPPVGPGNTIYF. Incomplete CDR3 DNA: TGTGCCAGCTCCCCCCCCGTGGGGCCTGGAAACACC.